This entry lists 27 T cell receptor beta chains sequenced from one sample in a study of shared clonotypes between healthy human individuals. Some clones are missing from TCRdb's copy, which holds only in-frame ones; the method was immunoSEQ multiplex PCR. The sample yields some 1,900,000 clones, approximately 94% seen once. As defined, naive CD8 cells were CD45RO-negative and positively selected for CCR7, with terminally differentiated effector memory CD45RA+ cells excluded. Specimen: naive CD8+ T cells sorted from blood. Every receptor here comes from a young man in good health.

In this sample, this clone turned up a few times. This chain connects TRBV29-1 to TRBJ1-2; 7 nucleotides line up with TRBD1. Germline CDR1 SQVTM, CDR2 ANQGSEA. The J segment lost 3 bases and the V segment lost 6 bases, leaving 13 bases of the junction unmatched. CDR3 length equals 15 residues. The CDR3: CSVWDSLFHDYGYTF. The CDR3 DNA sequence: TGCAGCGTCTGGGACAGTTTATTCCACGACTATGGCTACACCTTC.

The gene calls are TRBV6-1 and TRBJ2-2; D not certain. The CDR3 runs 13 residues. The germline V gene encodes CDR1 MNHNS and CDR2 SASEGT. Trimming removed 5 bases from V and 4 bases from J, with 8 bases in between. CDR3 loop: CASSIDPTGELFF. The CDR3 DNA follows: TGTGCCAGCAGTATCGATCCCACCGGGGAGCTGTTTTTT.

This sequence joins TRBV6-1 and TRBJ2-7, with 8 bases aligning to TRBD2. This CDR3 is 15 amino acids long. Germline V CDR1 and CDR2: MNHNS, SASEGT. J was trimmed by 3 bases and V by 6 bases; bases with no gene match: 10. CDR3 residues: CASSILSSGSYEQYF. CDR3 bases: TGTGCCAGCAGCATCCTCTCCAGCGGGAGCTACGAGCAGTACTTC.

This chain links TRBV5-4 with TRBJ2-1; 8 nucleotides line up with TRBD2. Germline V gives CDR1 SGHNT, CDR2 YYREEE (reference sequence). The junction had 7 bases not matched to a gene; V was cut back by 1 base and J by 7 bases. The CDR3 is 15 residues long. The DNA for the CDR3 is TGTGCCAGCAGCTTGTGGCTAGCGGGCGGAAATGAGCAGTTCTTC. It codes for CASSLWLAGGNEQFF.

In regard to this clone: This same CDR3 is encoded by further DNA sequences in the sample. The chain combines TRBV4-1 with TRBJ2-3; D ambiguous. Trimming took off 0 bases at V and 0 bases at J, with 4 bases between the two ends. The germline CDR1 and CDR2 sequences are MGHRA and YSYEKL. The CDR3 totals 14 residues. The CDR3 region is CASSQDGSTDTQYF. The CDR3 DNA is TGCGCCAGCAGCCAAGATGGCAGCACAGATACGCAGTATTTT.

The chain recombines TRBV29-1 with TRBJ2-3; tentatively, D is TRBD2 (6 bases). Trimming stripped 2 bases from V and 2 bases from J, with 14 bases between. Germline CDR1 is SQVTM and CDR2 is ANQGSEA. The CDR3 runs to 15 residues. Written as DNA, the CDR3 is TGCAGCGTTGAACGGCGGGATTCGGTCACAGATACGCAGTATTTT. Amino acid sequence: CSVERRDSVTDTQYF.

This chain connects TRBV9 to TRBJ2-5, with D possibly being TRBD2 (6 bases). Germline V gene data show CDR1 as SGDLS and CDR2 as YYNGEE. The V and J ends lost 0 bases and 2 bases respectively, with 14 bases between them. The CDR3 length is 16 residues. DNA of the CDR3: TGTGCCAGCAGCGTAGGGGTGGGAGGCTCTCAAGAGACCCAGTACTTC. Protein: CASSVGVGGSQETQYF.

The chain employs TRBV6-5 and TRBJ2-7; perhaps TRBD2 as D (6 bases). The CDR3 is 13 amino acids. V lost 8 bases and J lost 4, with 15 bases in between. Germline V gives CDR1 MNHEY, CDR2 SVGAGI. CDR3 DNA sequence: TGTGCCAGCGGCTACGGGGGTAATTACGAGCAGTACTTC. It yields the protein CASGYGGNYEQYF.

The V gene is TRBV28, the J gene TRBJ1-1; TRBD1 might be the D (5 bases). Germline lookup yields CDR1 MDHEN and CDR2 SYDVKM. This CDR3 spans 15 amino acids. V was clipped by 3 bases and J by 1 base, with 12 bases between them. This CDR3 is CASSLRDGWNTEAFF. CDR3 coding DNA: TGTGCCAGCAGTTTGCGGGACGGATGGAACACTGAAGCTTTCTTT.

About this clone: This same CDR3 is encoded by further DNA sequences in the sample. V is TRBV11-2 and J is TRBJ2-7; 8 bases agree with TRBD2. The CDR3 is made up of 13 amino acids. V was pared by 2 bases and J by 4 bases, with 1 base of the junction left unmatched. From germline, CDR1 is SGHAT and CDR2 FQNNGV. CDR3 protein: CASSLRLAYEQYF. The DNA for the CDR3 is TGTGCCAGCAGCTTACGACTAGCGTACGAGCAGTACTTC.

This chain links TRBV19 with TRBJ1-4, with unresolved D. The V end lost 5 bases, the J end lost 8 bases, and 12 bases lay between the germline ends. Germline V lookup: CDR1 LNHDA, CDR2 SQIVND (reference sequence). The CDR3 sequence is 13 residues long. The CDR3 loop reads CASSLDLEEKLFF. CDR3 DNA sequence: TGTGCCAGTAGTTTGGACCTGGAGGAAAAACTGTTTTTT.

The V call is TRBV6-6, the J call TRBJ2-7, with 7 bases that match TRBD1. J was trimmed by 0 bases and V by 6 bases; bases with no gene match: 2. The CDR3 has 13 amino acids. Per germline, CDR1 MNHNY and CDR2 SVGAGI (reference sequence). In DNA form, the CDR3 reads TGTGCCAGCAGGGACAGGAGCTCCTACGAGCAGTACTTC. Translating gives CASRDRSSYEQYF.

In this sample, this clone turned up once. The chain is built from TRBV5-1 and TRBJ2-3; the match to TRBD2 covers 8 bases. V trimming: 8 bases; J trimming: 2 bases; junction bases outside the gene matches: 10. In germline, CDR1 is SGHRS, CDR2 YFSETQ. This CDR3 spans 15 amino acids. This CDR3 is CARTVRGGNTDTQYF. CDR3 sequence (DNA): TGCGCCAGGACCGTCCGGGGGGGTAACACAGATACGCAGTATTTT.

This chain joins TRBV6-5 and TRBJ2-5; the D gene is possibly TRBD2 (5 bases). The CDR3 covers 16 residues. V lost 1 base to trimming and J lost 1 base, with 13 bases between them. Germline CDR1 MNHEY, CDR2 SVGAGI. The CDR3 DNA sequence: TGTGCCAGCAGTTACTACCCCTACAGCGGCCAAGAGACCCAGTACTTC. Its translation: CASSYYPYSGQETQYF.

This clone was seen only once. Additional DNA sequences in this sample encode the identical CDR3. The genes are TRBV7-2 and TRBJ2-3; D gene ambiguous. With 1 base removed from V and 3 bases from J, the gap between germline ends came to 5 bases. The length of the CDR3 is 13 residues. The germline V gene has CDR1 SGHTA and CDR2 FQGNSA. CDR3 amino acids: CASSLDGTDTQYF. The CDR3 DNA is TGTGCCAGCAGCTTAGATGGTACAGATACGCAGTATTTT.

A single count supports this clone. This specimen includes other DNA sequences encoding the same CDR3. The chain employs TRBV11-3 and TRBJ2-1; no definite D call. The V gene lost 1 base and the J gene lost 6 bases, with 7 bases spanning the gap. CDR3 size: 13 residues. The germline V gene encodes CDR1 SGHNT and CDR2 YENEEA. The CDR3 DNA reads TGTGCCAGCAGCTTAGGAACAGTCAATGAGCAGTTCTTC. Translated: CASSLGTVNEQFF.

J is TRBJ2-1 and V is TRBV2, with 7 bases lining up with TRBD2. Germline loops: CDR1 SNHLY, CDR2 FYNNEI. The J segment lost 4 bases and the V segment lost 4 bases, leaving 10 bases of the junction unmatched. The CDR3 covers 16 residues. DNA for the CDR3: TGTGCCAGCAGTGTTGGTGGGGGGGGAATTTACAATGAGCAGTTCTTC. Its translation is CASSVGGGGIYNEQFF.

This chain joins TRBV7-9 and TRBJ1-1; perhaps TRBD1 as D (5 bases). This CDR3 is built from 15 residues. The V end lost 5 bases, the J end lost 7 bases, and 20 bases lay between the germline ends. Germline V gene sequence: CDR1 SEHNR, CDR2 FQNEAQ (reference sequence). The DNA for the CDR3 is TGTGCCAGCAGCAGACGGGACGGGCAAAGTAATGAAGCTTTCTTT. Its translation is CASSRRDGQSNEAFF.

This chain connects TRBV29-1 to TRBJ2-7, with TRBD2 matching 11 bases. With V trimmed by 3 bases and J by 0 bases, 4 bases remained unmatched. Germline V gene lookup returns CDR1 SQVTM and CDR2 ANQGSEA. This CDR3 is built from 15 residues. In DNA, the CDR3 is TGCAGCGTTGAGGGACTAGCGGATCACTCCTACGAGCAGTACTTC. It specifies CSVEGLADHSYEQYF.

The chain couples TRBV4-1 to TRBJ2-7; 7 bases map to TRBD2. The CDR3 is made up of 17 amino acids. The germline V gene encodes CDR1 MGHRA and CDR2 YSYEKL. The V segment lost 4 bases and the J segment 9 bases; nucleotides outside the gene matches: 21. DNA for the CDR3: TGCGCCAGCAGCCGGAACGGCCCGGGTCGCGCTGGACTAGGGCAGTACTTC. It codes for CASSRNGPGRAGLGQYF.

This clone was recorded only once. In nucleotides, the CDR3 is TGTGCCAGCAGCTTAGGCCCCTCGACCTCTTACGAGCAGTACTTC. Amino acid sequence: CASSLGPSTSYEQYF. The chain has TRBV7-9 and TRBJ2-7; unclear D gene. V was cut by 1 base and J by 4 bases, with 14 bases left in between. The CDR3 consists of 15 residues. CDR1 is SEHNR, CDR2 FQNEAQ, per germline (reference sequence).

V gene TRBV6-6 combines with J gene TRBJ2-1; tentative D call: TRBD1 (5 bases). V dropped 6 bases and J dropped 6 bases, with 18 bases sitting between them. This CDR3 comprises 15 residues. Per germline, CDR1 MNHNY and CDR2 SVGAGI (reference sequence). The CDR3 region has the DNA TGTGCCAGCAGCGCTGAACACCAGGGTGGCAATGAGCAGTTCTTC. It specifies CASSAEHQGGNEQFF.

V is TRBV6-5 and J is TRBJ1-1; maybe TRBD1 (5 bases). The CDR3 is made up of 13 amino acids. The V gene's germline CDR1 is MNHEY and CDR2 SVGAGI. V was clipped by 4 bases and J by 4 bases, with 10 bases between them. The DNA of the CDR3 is TGTGCCAGCAGTTCGGGACCGGTCACTGAAGCTTTCTTT. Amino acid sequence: CASSSGPVTEAFF.

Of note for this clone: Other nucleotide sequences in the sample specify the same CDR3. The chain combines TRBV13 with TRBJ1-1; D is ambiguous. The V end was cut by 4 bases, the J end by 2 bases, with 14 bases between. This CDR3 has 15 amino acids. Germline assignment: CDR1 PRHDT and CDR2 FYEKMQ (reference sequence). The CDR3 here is CASSSLGAGNTEAFF. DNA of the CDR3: TGTGCCAGCAGCTCCCTCGGCGCGGGCAACACTGAAGCTTTCTTT.

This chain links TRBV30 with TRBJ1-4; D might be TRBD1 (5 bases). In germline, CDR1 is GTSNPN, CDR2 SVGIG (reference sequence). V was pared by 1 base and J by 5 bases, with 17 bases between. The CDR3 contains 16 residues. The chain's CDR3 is CAWSARRGTPNEKLFF. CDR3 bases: TGTGCCTGGAGTGCGAGAAGAGGGACTCCGAATGAAAAACTGTTTTTT.

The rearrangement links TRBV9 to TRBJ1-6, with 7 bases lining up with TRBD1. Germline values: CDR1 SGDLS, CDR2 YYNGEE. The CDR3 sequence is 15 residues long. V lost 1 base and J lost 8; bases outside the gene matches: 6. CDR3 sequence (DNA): TGTGCCAGCAGCGTACACAGGGGAATGGATTCACCCCTCCACTTT. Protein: CASSVHRGMDSPLHF.

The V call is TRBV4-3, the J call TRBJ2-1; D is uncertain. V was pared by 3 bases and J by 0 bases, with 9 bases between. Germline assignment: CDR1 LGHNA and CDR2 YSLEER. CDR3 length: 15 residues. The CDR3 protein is CASSHNPSSYNEQFF. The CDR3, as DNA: TGCGCCAGCAGCCACAACCCGAGCTCCTACAATGAGCAGTTCTTC.